In this sample, the clone carrying this T cell receptor beta chain turned up once. PCR employed 60 Vbeta and 13 Jbeta primers. The method was immunoSEQ multiplex PCR; TCRdb's version includes in-frame clones alone and lacks a portion of them. This sample has 65,000 to 90,000 clones, with roughly 78% found just once. This entry comes from a study of cytomegalovirus exposure and HLA in healthy donors. Trimming cost V 0 bases and J 4 bases, with 9 bases left between them. The germline V gene has CDR1 SGHRS and CDR2 YFSETQ. The CDR3 is made up of 14 amino acids. Though nominally healthy at sampling, donors likely had unrecorded immune exposures.

The specimen was PBMCs. The chain combines TRBV5-1 with TRBJ2-3; a weak D match, TRBD1 (5 bases). This TCR was recovered from a woman aged 40-49 years in good health and CMV-seropositive. The CDR3 nucleotides read TGCGCCAGCAGCTTGGCCTCAGGGCCAGATACGCAGTATTTT. Translation: CASSLASGPDTQYF.